This record looks at one T cell receptor beta chain sequence and its context. Its antigen remains unknown. The data belong to a study of OX40 agonist ivuxolimab in advanced cancers. Study-level points and caveats: Clones of CD4+ and CD8+ blood T cells grew by week 6 at doses of 0.1 to 3.0 mg/kg.

This table comes from immunoSEQ multiplex PCR, and its TCRdb copy is limited to in-frame clones, with some not included. Among 70,000 to 95,000 clones listed, roughly 94% were seen once. There are 19 residues in the CDR3. V lost 0 bases and J lost 2, with 21 bases in between. Germline V gene lookup returns CDR1 SGHTA and CDR2 FQGTGA. The chain recombines TRBV7-3 with TRBJ2-3; D possibly matches TRBD1 or TRBD2 (5 bases each). Sequencing was performed on CD4+ or CD8+ T cells sorted from blood, taken in a trial of the OX40 agonist ivuxolimab. This sequence originates from an adult with an advanced solid tumor such as melanoma, head and neck, liver or kidney cancer. The CDR3 nucleotides read TGTGCCAGCAGCTTAACGGGGGAAACTGGGCGGACGATCACAGATACGCAGTATTTT. Translation gives CASSLTGETGRTITDTQYF. The full variable domain, completed using reference TRBV7-3 and TRBJ2-3, is GAGVSQTPSNKVTEKGKYVELRCDPISGHTALYWYRQSLGQGPEFLIYFQGTGAADDSGLPNDRFFAVRPEGSVSTLKIQRTERGDSAVYLCASSLTGETGRTITDTQYFGPGTRLTVL.